These 22 T cell receptor beta chains originate from one sample sequenced in a study of CD8 T cells in Susac syndrome. An amount of RNA that ranged from roughly 0.45 to 1 ug was reverse transcribed with random hexamers. TCRdb passed the immunoSEQ multiplex PCR reads through MiXCR, listing each CDR3 protein once. The sample contains 250,000 to 300,000 distinct CDR3 sequences, around 91% of which appear only once. The specimen sequenced was CD8+ T cells from PBMCs. These receptors were collected from a human donor with multiple sclerosis.

The chain employs TRBV6-5 and TRBJ1-4; D is undetermined. The CDR3 has 15 residues. Between the trimmed V and J ends, which lost 0 bases and 8 bases, there was a span of 13 bases. The germline CDR1 and CDR2 sequences are MNHEY and SVGAGI. CDR3 coding DNA: TGTGCCAGCAGTTACTCGGCAGGCCTTGGCGAAAAACTGTTTTTT. Its protein is CASSYSAGLGEKLFF.

This chain joins TRBV24-1 and TRBJ2-2, with 12 nucleotides matching TRBD2. CDR3 size: 16 residues. Trimming removed 4 bases from V and 9 bases from J; junction bases left unmatched: 8. Looked up from germline, CDR1 is KGHDR and CDR2 is SFDVKD. The CDR3 DNA follows: TGTGCCACCAGTGACCCGACTAGCGGGGGAGGTCGGGAGCTGTTTTTT. Its translation is CATSDPTSGGGRELFF.

This clonotype was observed a few times. This chain connects TRBV7-9 to TRBJ2-7; no clear D. Germline V gene lookup returns CDR1 SEHNR and CDR2 FQNEAQ (reference sequence). CDR3 length: 12 residues. V was trimmed by 6 bases and J by 2 bases, leaving 8 bases between them. CDR3 region: CASSGTPYEQYF. The CDR3 nucleotides read TGTGCCAGCAGTGGCACTCCCTACGAGCAGTACTTC.

The rearrangement links TRBV9 to TRBJ2-1, with D unclear. Trimming removed 3 bases at V and 1 base at J, with 14 bases between. This CDR3 comprises 16 residues. The germline V gene encodes CDR1 SGDLS and CDR2 YYNGEE. The CDR3 region is CASSAPSMDSYNEQFF. The CDR3 DNA reads as TGTGCCAGCAGCGCGCCGTCCATGGATTCCTACAATGAGCAGTTCTTC.

This chain connects TRBV10-3 to TRBJ1-4; D is uncertain. Looked up from germline, CDR1 is ENHRY and CDR2 is SYGVKD. V was trimmed by 3 bases and J by 4 bases, leaving 15 bases between them. The CDR3 is 16 amino acids. The CDR3 is CAISDPGEGLNEKLFF. The CDR3 coding sequence is TGTGCCATCAGTGACCCCGGGGAGGGCCTTAATGAAAAACTGTTTTTT.

The rearrangement links TRBV4-2 to TRBJ2-7, with 8 bases fitting TRBD1. From germline, CDR1 is LGHNA and CDR2 YNFKEQ. After removal of 0 bases from V and 3 bases from J, the junction contained 10 bases not matched to a gene. CDR3 length: 17 residues. DNA of the CDR3: TGTGCCAGCAGCCAAGATACATTCGGGACAGGATTCTACGAGCAGTACTTC. Translating gives CASSQDTFGTGFYEQYF.

V and J are TRBV6-5 and TRBJ2-1; 9 bases are a match to TRBD2. The CDR3 is made up of 16 amino acids. The V segment lost 0 bases and the J segment 4 bases; nucleotides outside the gene matches: 4. The germline CDR1 and CDR2 sequences are MNHEY and SVGAGI. The CDR3, as DNA: TGTGCCAGCAGTTACTCGGGCGGGGGGGATTACAATGAGCAGTTCTTC. Translation gives CASSYSGGGDYNEQFF.

The genes are TRBV12-3 or TRBV12-4 and TRBJ1-1; no firm D call. The CDR3 runs 13 residues. The germline V and J ends were trimmed by 1 base and 3 bases, with 6 bases remaining between them. The CDR3 loop reads CASSLVGYTEAFF. In nucleotides, the CDR3 is TGTGCCAGCAGTTTAGTGGGTTACACTGAAGCTTTCTTT.

This clonotype was observed once. The chain joins TRBV12-3 or TRBV12-4 to TRBJ2-1; the D is unclear. The V end lost 1 base, the J end lost 7 bases, and 8 bases lay between the germline ends. The CDR3 loop spans 13 amino acids. This CDR3 is CASSLVSGNEQFF. The CDR3 region has the DNA TGTGCCAGCAGTTTAGTCTCCGGGAATGAGCAGTTCTTC.

The J gene is TRBJ2-7, the V gene TRBV27, with 13 bases matching TRBD2. Germline CDR1 MNHEY, CDR2 SMNVEV (reference sequence). Trimming cost V 2 bases and J 3 bases; bases outside gene matches: 1. The CDR3 is made up of 15 amino acids. Written as DNA, the CDR3 is TGTGCCAGCAGTTTACGGACTAGCGGGGGCTACGAGCAGTACTTC. It encodes CASSLRTSGGYEQYF.

The J gene is TRBJ1-5, the V gene TRBV28; D might be TRBD1 (5 bases). Germline V lookup: CDR1 MDHEN, CDR2 SYDVKM. V was trimmed by 5 bases and J by 5 bases, leaving 19 bases between them. CDR3 length: 16 residues. The CDR3 reads CASSPPEGPVDQPQHF. CDR3 nucleotide sequence: TGTGCCAGCAGTCCCCCGGAGGGGCCGGTTGATCAGCCCCAGCATTTT.

V usage is TRBV4-1 and J usage is TRBJ1-1; D not certain. Germline CDR1 MGHRA, CDR2 YSYEKL. Trimming shortened V by 2 bases and J by 7 bases, and 14 bases separated the two germline ends. The CDR3 covers 14 residues. CDR3 nucleotide sequence: TGCGCCAGCAGCCAACTCACATTGGGGATTGAAGCTTTCTTT. Residues: CASSQLTLGIEAFF.

J is TRBJ2-1 and V is TRBV4-3, with TRBD2 matching over 9 bases. Germline CDR1 reads LGHNA; CDR2 reads YSLEER. The CDR3 is made up of 14 amino acids. The V gene end was trimmed by 3 bases and the J gene end by 7 bases; junction bases not matched to a gene: 4. The CDR3 loop is CASSHGLAPNEQFF. DNA for the CDR3: TGCGCCAGCAGCCATGGACTAGCGCCGAATGAGCAGTTCTTC.

The chain is built from TRBV23-1 and TRBJ2-1, with D perhaps given as TRBD1 or TRBD2 (5 bases each). TRBV23-1 carries the ORF label, with uncertain function. Trimming cost V 0 bases and J 2 bases, with 14 bases left between them. CDR3 size: 17 residues. The DNA for the CDR3 is TGCGCCAGCAGTCAATCGTCACGGGACGGCACCTACAATGAGCAGTTCTTC. It translates to CASSQSSRDGTYNEQFF.

The rearrangement links TRBV28 to TRBJ2-3; D may be TRBD1 (6 bases). Germline lookup yields CDR1 MDHEN and CDR2 SYDVKM. This CDR3 has 15 amino acids. V was trimmed by 7 bases and J by 5 bases, leaving 19 bases between them. DNA of the CDR3: TGTGCCAGCACCCCTTCCCGGACAGAACGAGATACGCAGTATTTT. It codes for CASTPSRTERDTQYF.

This clonotype was recorded only once. V and J are TRBV6-2 or TRBV6-3 and TRBJ2-1; 8 positions match TRBD2. CDR1 MNHEY and CDR2 SVGEGT come from the germline V gene. V lost 6 bases and J lost 8; bases outside the gene matches: 24. The CDR3 totals 19 residues. The CDR3 DNA is TGTGCCAGCAGCTCCCCGGGGACGGCGGGGACGGCGGGGGGCGATGAGCAGTTCTTC. Translation gives CASSSPGTAGTAGGDEQFF.

The gene calls are TRBV5-4 and TRBJ2-3; 13 bases map to TRBD2. V lost 6 bases and J lost 0; bases outside the gene matches: 13. This CDR3 is 19 amino acids long. From germline, CDR1 is SGHNT and CDR2 YYREEE (reference sequence). The DNA for the CDR3 is TGTGCCAGCACCTCAATCGGACTAGCGGGGGTCTATAGCACAGATACGCAGTATTTT. Its translation: CASTSIGLAGVYSTDTQYF.

The rearrangement links TRBV2 to TRBJ1-2, with a weak D call TRBD1 (6 bases). The CDR3 extends over 15 amino acids. Looked up from germline, CDR1 is SNHLY and CDR2 is FYNNEI. Trimming removed 1 base at V and 5 bases at J, with 14 bases between. The CDR3 DNA sequence: TGTGCCAGCAGTGAAGGAGGGGGTAGGGGGTATGGCTACACCTTC. Protein product: CASSEGGGRGYGYTF.

CDR3 DNA sequence: TGTGCCAGCAGTTTAGGGCTGGGGGCTAATGAAAAACTGTTTTTT. Encoded protein: CASSLGLGANEKLFF. This chain links TRBV28 with TRBJ1-4; TRBD1 might be the D (5 bases). This CDR3 comprises 15 residues. V was trimmed by 2 bases and J by 3 bases, leaving 10 bases between them. In germline, CDR1 is MDHEN, CDR2 SYDVKM. The full variable domain, with the rest looked up from reference TRBV28 and TRBJ1-4, is DVKVTQSSRYLVKRTGEKVFLECVQDMDHENMFWYRQDPGLGLRLIYFSYDVKMKEKGDIPEGYSVSREKKERFSLILESASTNQTSMYLCASSLGLGANEKLFFGSGTQLSVL.

The rearrangement uses TRBV30 and TRBJ2-5; D ambiguous. V was shortened by 0 bases and J by 2 bases, with 4 bases between the two germline ends. This CDR3 region has 12 residues. From germline, CDR1 is GTSNPN and CDR2 SVGIG (reference sequence). The CDR3 DNA follows: TGTGCCTGGAGTGTACCTCAAGAGACCCAGTACTTC. It codes for CAWSVPQETQYF.

This clonotype was seen just once. The chain recombines TRBV27 with TRBJ1-2, with 12 bases identical to TRBD1. The CDR3 extends over 19 amino acids. Germline CDR1 MNHEY, CDR2 SMNVEV (reference sequence). Losses at the gene ends were 5 bases for V and 1 base for J; bases not matched to a gene: 14. CDR3 residues: CASSHIPGQGASGNYGYTF. The CDR3 bases are TGTGCCAGCAGTCATATACCGGGACAGGGGGCAAGTGGTAACTATGGCTACACCTTC.

The genes are TRBV7-9 and TRBJ1-1, with D uncertain. The germline V gene has CDR1 SEHNR and CDR2 FQNEAQ (reference sequence). The CDR3 spans 12 residues. The V end was cut by 1 base, the J end by 7 bases, with 7 bases between. This CDR3 reads CASSLGGVEAFF. The CDR3, as DNA: TGTGCCAGCAGCTTAGGTGGAGTTGAAGCTTTCTTT.